This TCR beta chain emerged from a study of yellow fever vaccine responses in identical twins. Regarding the study as a whole: Reported findings indicate that twins' vaccine T cell responses seemed partially convergent, partially personalized.

Germline CDR1 reads SNHLY; CDR2 reads FYNNEI. V was clipped by 6 bases and J by 1 base, with 12 bases between them. This CDR3 contains 14 residues. TCRdb analysed the RT-PCR reads with MiXCR anew, one entry per CDR3 protein. This sample has just under 4,000 distinct CDR3 sequences; about 76% occur once, and the top ten carry 7.5% to 8%. On this clonotype itself: What it binds is not known.

Specimen: T cells from blood (PBMCs), unsorted or a sorted subset (not recorded which), collected before or after yellow fever vaccination (not recorded which). V usage is TRBV2 and J usage is TRBJ2-5; D is unclear. The receptor was derived from a woman aged 18-29 years who received the yellow fever vaccine. DNA for the CDR3: TGTGCCAGCAGGCCATTGGCCCTCCAAGAGACCCAGTACTTC. Protein sequence: CASRPLALQETQYF.